The 20 T cell receptor beta chains given below trace back to one sample, sequenced in a study of metastatic and nonmetastatic thyroid tumors. TCRdb reanalyzed the PCR reads with MiXCR. The table lists some 54,000 clones, approximately 15% of them singletons. Thyroid surgery took place with no prior treatment in any patient. Sample: blood. The receptors were sampled from a female donor with papillary thyroid cancer or a benign thyroid nodule (not recorded which). Some clones in this sample may be carry-over from other donors' samples.

This clone was picked up many times. Other DNA sequences of this sample code for an identical CDR3. The chain has TRBV5-1 and TRBJ2-5; the D gene is possibly TRBD2 (5 bases). CDR1 is SGHRS and CDR2 is YFSETQ in the germline V gene. This CDR3 contains 11 residues. Trimming stripped 2 bases from V and 7 bases from J, with 6 bases between. CDR3 sequence (DNA): TGCGCCAGCAGCTTAGAGGGGACCCAGTACTTC. Translated: CASSLEGTQYF. Together with reference TRBV5-1 and TRBJ2-5, the CDR3 gives the full variable domain: KAGVTQTPRYLIKTRGQQVTLSCSPISGHRSVSWYQQTPGQGLQFLFEYFSETQRNKGNFPGRFSGRQFSNSRSEMNVSTLELGDSALYLCASSLEGTQYFGPGTRLLVL.

This clone has a handful of counts. J is TRBJ2-7 and V is TRBV6-4, with D possibly being TRBD1 (6 bases). This CDR3 region has 14 residues. Germline assignment: CDR1 MRHNA and CDR2 SNTAGT. V gave up 5 bases and J gave up 1 base, with 12 bases separating them. CDR3 residues: CASSRTAESYEQYF. CDR3 DNA: TGTGCCAGCAGTAGGACAGCGGAGTCCTACGAGCAGTACTTC.

This clone showed up many times. It may be a read error: a sequence one base away is much more abundant. Distinct nucleotide sequences in the sample also encode this CDR3. The chain links TRBV30 to TRBJ1-1; the D is unclear. Germline assignment: CDR1 GTSNPN and CDR2 SVGIG (reference sequence). Trimming left V 1 base short and J 8 bases short, with 11 bases between. The CDR3 length is 12 residues. The CDR3: CAWSASTIEAFF. In nucleotides, the CDR3 is TGTGCCTGGAGTGCTTCAACGATCGAAGCTTTCTTT.

This clone has ten or more counts. CDR3 sequence (DNA): TGTGCCAGTAGTCCCCTAGGACCGTCGGACACCTACGAGCAGTACTTC. Translation gives CASSPLGPSDTYEQYF. The chain is built from TRBV19 and TRBJ2-7; D might be TRBD1 (5 bases). From germline, CDR1 is LNHDA and CDR2 SQIVND (reference sequence). The CDR3 runs to 16 residues. V lost 5 bases, J lost 2 bases, and 19 bases lay in between.

Only a few counts were recorded for this clone. The V call is TRBV12-3 or TRBV12-4, the J call TRBJ2-1, with TRBD2 identical over 7 bases. This CDR3 comprises 17 residues. Trimming at V came to 8 bases and at J to 3 bases, leaving 16 bases not matched to a gene. Written as DNA, the CDR3 is TGTGCCAGCCTCCCCGGGAACGCGGGAGAGGTCTACAATGAGCAGTTCTTC. This encodes CASLPGNAGEVYNEQFF.

This clone turned up a few times. This chain joins TRBV28 and TRBJ2-5, with D unresolved. CDR1 and CDR2 (germline): MDHEN, SYDVKM. The CDR3 length is 14 residues. The V end lost 6 bases, the J end lost 1 base, and 12 bases lay between the germline ends. In nucleotides, the CDR3 is TGTGCCAGCAGCCTACCTCACATCCAAGAGACCCAGTACTTC. This sequence encodes CASSLPHIQETQYF. Complete variable domain (other parts from reference TRBV28 and TRBJ2-5): DVKVTQSSRYLVKRTGEKVFLECVQDMDHENMFWYRQDPGLGLRLIYFSYDVKMKEKGDIPEGYSVSREKKERFSLILESASTNQTSMYLCASSLPHIQETQYFGPGTRLLVL.

This clone was seen ten or more times. This sequence may be a read error, since a much larger clone differs from it by one base. The rearrangement links TRBV24-1 to TRBJ2-1; 7 nucleotides align to TRBD2. Germline V gives CDR1 KGHDR, CDR2 SFDVKD. V shed 4 bases and J 9 bases; nucleotides not matched to a gene: 8. This CDR3 is built from 14 residues. The CDR3 DNA reads TGTGCCACCAGTGACCCTGTGGGGGGGACTGAGCAGTTCTTC. It specifies CATSDPVGGTEQFF.

This clone was seen a single time. The V and J genes are TRBV3-1 and TRBJ1-2; 7 nucleotides line up with TRBD1. Germline V gene data show CDR1 as LGHDT and CDR2 as YNNKEL (reference sequence). The CDR3 is 13 amino acids. The V gene end was trimmed by 1 base and the J gene end by 8 bases; junction bases not matched to a gene: 4. DNA of the CDR3: TGTGCCAGCAGCCAAGGACAGGGTAAAGGCTACACCTTC. Amino acids: CASSQGQGKGYTF.

This clone was seen at least ten times. J is TRBJ2-3 and V is TRBV29-1; TRBD2 matches 12 bases. CDR1 SQVTM and CDR2 ANQGSEA come from the germline V gene. The CDR3 spans 15 residues. The V segment lost 6 bases and the J segment 8 bases; nucleotides outside the gene matches: 12. The DNA of the CDR3 is TGCAGCGTCACAAAGACTAGCGGGAGTCGAGGTACGCAGTATTTT. Its translation is CSVTKTSGSRGTQYF.

This clone was detected many times. The chain uses TRBV20-1 and TRBJ2-3; D ambiguous. Per germline, CDR1 DFQATT and CDR2 SNEGSKA (reference sequence). The CDR3 spans 15 residues. V lost 3 bases to trimming and J lost 2 bases, with 15 bases between them. CDR3 in amino acids: CSARPLDGYTDTQYF. Here the CDR3 DNA reads TGCAGTGCTAGGCCCCTAGACGGCTACACAGATACGCAGTATTTT.

For this clone: A single base separates this from a much larger clone, so it may be a read error. No conserved phenylalanine or tryptophan is present at the end of the CDR3, so a read error is the likely explanation. V and J are TRBV19 and TRBJ2-5; D is uncertain. The CDR3 is 13 residues long. Trimming shortened V by 6 bases and J by 5 bases, and 13 bases separated the two germline ends. From germline, CDR1 is LNHDA and CDR2 SQIVND (reference sequence). CDR3 protein: CASRPGSKETQYV. The CDR3 DNA follows: TGTGCCAGTAGGCCCGGGTCAAAGGAGACCCAGTACGTC.

Concerning this clone itself: The conserved phenylalanine or tryptophan normally closing the CDR3 is absent here, so this likely arose from a read error. The chain combines TRBV28 with TRBJ2-7; the D is unclear. V lost 5 bases, J lost 5 bases, and 10 bases lay in between. Germline V gene data show CDR1 as MDHEN and CDR2 as SYDVKM. The CDR3 totals 12 residues. The CDR3 loop reads CASSTSRDEQYL. CDR3 sequence (DNA): TGTGCCAGCAGTACGTCTCGGGACGAGCAGTACTTA.

In its sample, this clone was seen many times. The gene calls are TRBV10-3 and TRBJ2-1, with a tentative D call TRBD1 (5 bases). Germline CDR1 is ENHRY and CDR2 is SYGVKD. Trimming left V 3 bases short and J 0 bases short, with 9 bases between. This CDR3 has 15 amino acids. In DNA, the CDR3 is TGTGCCATCAGTGATAGTCAGGGCTCCTACAATGAGCAGTTCTTC. Amino acid sequence: CAISDSQGSYNEQFF.

In its sample, this clone is medium-sized (0.01 to 0.1%). The chain employs TRBV6-1 and TRBJ2-7; 11 bases agree with TRBD1. The CDR3 loop spans 14 amino acids. J gave up 6 bases and V 3 bases, and 4 bases lay outside the gene matches. Germline CDR1 is MNHNS and CDR2 is SASEGT. DNA of the CDR3: TGTGCCAGCAGTGACCCGGGACAGGGGGGCGAGCAGTACTTC. Amino acids: CASSDPGQGGEQYF.

At least ten counts were recorded for this clone. V usage is TRBV5-4 and J usage is TRBJ1-6; unclear D gene. The CDR3 has 15 amino acids. V was clipped by 3 bases and J by 6 bases, with 13 bases between them. The germline V gene encodes CDR1 SGHNT and CDR2 YYREEE (reference sequence). In DNA form, the CDR3 reads TGTGCCAGCAGCTCGGCGAGATCTGGTAATTCACCCCTCCACTTT. This codes for CASSSARSGNSPLHF.

This clone was seen more than once but under ten times. One end of the junction varies from germline; a read error may be responsible. The rearrangement links TRBV2 to TRBJ1-2, with 7 bases lining up with TRBD1. Germline CDR1 and CDR2: SNHLY and FYNNEI. CDR3 length: 15 amino acids. As DNA, the CDR3 is TGTGCCATCAGTGCGACAGGGTGCGGGCTATATGGCTACACCTTC. As protein: CAISATGCGLYGYTF.

Ten or more counts support this clone. The J gene is TRBJ2-1, the V gene TRBV20-1, with D possibly being TRBD2 (5 bases). This CDR3 contains 13 residues. Germline values: CDR1 DFQATT, CDR2 SNEGSKA (reference sequence). V was clipped by 0 bases and J by 8 bases, with 11 bases between them. This chain's CDR3 is CSARDRTVDEQFF. The CDR3 DNA follows: TGCAGTGCTAGAGATCGGACTGTCGATGAGCAGTTCTTC.

The table lists this clone with many counts. The V and J genes are TRBV12-3 or TRBV12-4 and TRBJ2-1, with 11 bases aligning to TRBD2. This CDR3 has 15 residues. Unmatched junction bases numbered 7, after V lost 2 bases and J lost 10 bases. The CDR3 sequence is CASSLLAGGPLEQFF. The CDR3, as DNA: TGTGCCAGCAGTTTACTAGCGGGAGGCCCCCTGGAGCAGTTCTTC.

V usage is TRBV20-1 and J usage is TRBJ2-7, with D possibly being TRBD1 (6 bases). Trimming shortened V by 0 bases and J by 4 bases, and 19 bases separated the two germline ends. The CDR3 extends over 16 amino acids. Germline values: CDR1 DFQATT, CDR2 SNEGSKA (reference sequence). The CDR3 DNA reads TGCAGTGCTAGAGATAGTGGGGCGGGTAGGGGGTACGAGCAGTACTTC. This sequence encodes CSARDSGAGRGYEQYF.

This clone was detected ten times or more. The chain links TRBV20-1 to TRBJ2-2, with 10 nucleotides matching TRBD2. This CDR3 is 15 amino acids long. V trimming: 4 bases; J trimming: 3 bases; junction bases outside the gene matches: 5. Germline V lookup: CDR1 DFQATT, CDR2 SNEGSKA (reference sequence). CDR3 in DNA: TGCAGTGCTACTCCCGGGACTAGCGACACCGGGGAGCTGTTTTTT. It specifies CSATPGTSDTGELFF.